This TCR beta chain stems from a study of Graves' ophthalmopathy and Graves' hyperthyroidism. The CDR3 runs 14 residues. The V and J ends lost 4 bases and 5 bases, in that order; junction bases with no gene match: 4. RNA transcripts were the source from which TCR beta CDR3 regions were amplified. Second-round multiplex PCR followed a first-round RT-PCR using HTBI primers. TCRdb called the multiplex PCR reads again in MiXCR, with one record for every CDR3 protein. Of a few hundred thousand distinct CDR3 sequences in the sample, 15% to 20% are singletons; the top ten hold roughly an eighth. Clinical symptoms, serum thyroxine, TRAb, thyroid ultrasound and orbital computed tomography formed the basis of diagnosis. This clonotype was seen at least ten times.

This receptor was taken from an adult man with Graves' ophthalmopathy. The sequenced material came from peripheral blood. The rearrangement links TRBV12-3 or TRBV12-4 to TRBJ2-5; 10 nucleotides agree with TRBD1. The CDR3 sequence: CASSYDRGRETQYF. The CDR3 DNA reads TGTGCCAGCAGTTACGACAGGGGGCGGGAGACCCAGTACTTC.